Given below is one T cell receptor (beta chain) in context. The target antigen is unknown. V was pared by 4 bases and J by 3 bases, with 5 bases of the junction left unmatched. Per the germline V gene, CDR1 is MNHEY and CDR2 is SMNVEV (reference sequence). The CDR3 is made up of 15 amino acids. The data were obtained in a study of cytomegalovirus exposure and HLA in healthy donors. Study-wide results and limits: Apparent HLA restriction characterized most CMV-associated TCR beta chains in a later analysis. The Asian-associated ancestry cluster reportedly had fewer N-insertions than the roughly 700-donor mean in a later analysis.

The PCR made use of 60 Vbeta and 13 Jbeta primers. Produced via immunoSEQ multiplex PCR; TCRdb's table is partial and in-frame only. Its listing shows 110,000 to 150,000 clones. The origin of this receptor is a young woman in good health and CMV-seronegative. Sequenced material: PBMCs. The V gene is TRBV27, the J gene TRBJ1-1; the match to TRBD1 covers 10 bases. The CDR3 DNA is TGTGCCAGCAGTTCCCCGACAGGGGGCTACACTGAAGCTTTCTTT. Translation gives CASSSPTGGYTEAFF.